At least ten counts were recorded for the clone carrying this TCR beta chain. Building the TCR beta libraries relied on iRepertoire HTBI primers, and CDR3 regions underwent Arm-PCR. TCRdb re-derived calls from the multiplex PCR reads in MiXCR, one entry per CDR3 protein. The table records roughly 500,000 distinct CDR3 sequences, approximately 15% of them present only once. This CDR3 has 15 amino acids. Trimming removed 6 bases from V and 1 base from J; junction bases left unmatched: 10. In germline, CDR1 is DFQATT, CDR2 SNEGSKA (reference sequence). The data belong to a study of regulatory T cells in long-lasting Graves disease. This sample's time point: newly diagnosed GD, antithyroid drugs for less than 3 months. PBMC RNA served as the TCR library source. The same data also contributed to another study, on T cells in Graves' hyperthyroidism and ophthalmopathy. In that study: Absence of ophthalmopathy progression within 18 months defined stable Graves' hyperthyroidism. Pregnant or lactating patients were excluded, as were those with uncontrolled infection or other autoimmune disease. The diagnoses drew upon clinical symptoms, serum thyroxine and TRAb, thyroid ultrasound and orbital computed tomography. Among thyroid clonotypes expanded above 0.001, most also appeared in blood.

The source was peripheral blood mononuclear cells (PBMCs), collected at new diagnosis, from a patient treated with antithyroid drugs. The receptor was isolated from a man aged 25-45 years with Graves disease. J is TRBJ2-7 and V is TRBV20-1; 9 bases line up with TRBD2. CDR3 DNA sequence: TGCAGTGCCCCCCCAGCGGGAGGTGTATCCTACGAGCAGTACTTC. It specifies CSAPPAGGVSYEQYF.